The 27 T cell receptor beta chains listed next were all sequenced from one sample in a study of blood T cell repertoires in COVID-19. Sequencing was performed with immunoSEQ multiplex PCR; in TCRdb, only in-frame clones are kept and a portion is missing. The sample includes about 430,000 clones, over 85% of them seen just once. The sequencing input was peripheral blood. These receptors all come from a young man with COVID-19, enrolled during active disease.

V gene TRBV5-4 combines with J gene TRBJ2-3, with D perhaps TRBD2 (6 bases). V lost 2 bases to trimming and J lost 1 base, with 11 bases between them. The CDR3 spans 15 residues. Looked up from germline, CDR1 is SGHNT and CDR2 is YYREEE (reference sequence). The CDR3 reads CASSLPTRGTDTQYF. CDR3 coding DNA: TGTGCCAGCAGCTTACCGACTAGGGGCACAGATACGCAGTATTTT. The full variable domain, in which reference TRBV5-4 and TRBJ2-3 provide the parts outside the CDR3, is ETGVTQSPTHLIKTRGQQVTLRCSSQSGHNTVSWYQQALGQGPQFIFQYYREEENGRGNFPPRFSGLQFPNYSSELNVNALELDDSALYLCASSLPTRGTDTQYFGPGTRLTVL.

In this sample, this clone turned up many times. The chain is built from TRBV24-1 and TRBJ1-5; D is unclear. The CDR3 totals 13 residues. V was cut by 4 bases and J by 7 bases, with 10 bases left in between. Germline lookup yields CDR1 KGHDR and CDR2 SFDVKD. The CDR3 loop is CATSEGSRQPQHF. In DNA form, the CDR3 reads TGTGCCACCAGTGAGGGCAGCAGACAGCCCCAGCATTTT.

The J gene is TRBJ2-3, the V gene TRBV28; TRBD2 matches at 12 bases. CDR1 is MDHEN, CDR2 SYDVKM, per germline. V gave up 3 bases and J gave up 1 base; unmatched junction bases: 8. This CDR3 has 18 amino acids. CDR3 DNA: TGTGCCAGCAGTTTGTGGGCGCTAGCGGGAGGGCGCACAGATACGCAGTATTTT. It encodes CASSLWALAGGRTDTQYF.

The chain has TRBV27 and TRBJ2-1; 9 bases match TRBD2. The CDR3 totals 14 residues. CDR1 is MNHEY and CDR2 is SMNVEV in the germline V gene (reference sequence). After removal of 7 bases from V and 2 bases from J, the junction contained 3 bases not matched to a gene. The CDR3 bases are TGTGCCAGCACTAGCGGGGAAACCTACAATGAGCAGTTCTTC. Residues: CASTSGETYNEQFF.

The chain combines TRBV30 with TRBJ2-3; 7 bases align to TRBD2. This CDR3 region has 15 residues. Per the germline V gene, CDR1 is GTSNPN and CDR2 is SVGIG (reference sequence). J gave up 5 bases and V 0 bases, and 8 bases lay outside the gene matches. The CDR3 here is CAWSVTGLIVDTQYF. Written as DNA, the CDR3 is TGTGCCTGGAGTGTAACGGGACTAATAGTAGATACGCAGTATTTT.

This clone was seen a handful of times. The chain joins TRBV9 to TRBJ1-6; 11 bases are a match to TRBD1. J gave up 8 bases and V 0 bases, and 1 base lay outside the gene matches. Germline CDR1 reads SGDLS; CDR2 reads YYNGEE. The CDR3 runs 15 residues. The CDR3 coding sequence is TGTGCCAGCAGCGTAGAGGGACAGGGGGATTCACCCCTCCACTTT. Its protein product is CASSVEGQGDSPLHF.

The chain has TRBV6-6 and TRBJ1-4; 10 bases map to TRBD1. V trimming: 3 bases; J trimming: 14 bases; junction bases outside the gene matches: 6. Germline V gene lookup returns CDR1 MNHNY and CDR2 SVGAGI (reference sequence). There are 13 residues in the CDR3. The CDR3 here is CASSYLGQGYLFF. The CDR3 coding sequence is TGTGCCAGCAGTTATTTGGGACAGGGGTATCTGTTTTTT.

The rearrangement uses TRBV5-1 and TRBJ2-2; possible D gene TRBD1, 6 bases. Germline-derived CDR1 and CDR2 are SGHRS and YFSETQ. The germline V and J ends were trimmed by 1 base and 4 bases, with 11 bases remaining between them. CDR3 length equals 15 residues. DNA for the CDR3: TGCGCCAGCAGCTTGCTCGGACAGCGCACCGGGGAGCTGTTTTTT. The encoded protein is CASSLLGQRTGELFF. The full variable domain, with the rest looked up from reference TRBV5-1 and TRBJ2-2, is KAGVTQTPRYLIKTRGQQVTLSCSPISGHRSVSWYQQTPGQGLQFLFEYFSETQRNKGNFPGRFSGRQFSNSRSEMNVSTLELGDSALYLCASSLLGQRTGELFFGEGSRLTVL.

The CDR3: CASSLSPPYEQYF. CDR3 coding DNA: TGTGCCAGCAGCCTCAGTCCTCCCTACGAGCAGTACTTC. The chain is built from TRBV12-3 or TRBV12-4 and TRBJ2-7; unclear D gene. CDR3 length equals 13 residues. The V and J ends lost 6 bases and 2 bases respectively, with 11 bases between them.

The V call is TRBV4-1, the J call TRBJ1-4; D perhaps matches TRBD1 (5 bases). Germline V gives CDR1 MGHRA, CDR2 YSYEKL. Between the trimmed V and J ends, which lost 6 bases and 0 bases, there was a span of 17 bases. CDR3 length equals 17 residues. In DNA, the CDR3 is TGCGCCAGCAGAACGGGGAGGGGCCCCTCAACTAATGAAAAACTGTTTTTT. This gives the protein CASRTGRGPSTNEKLFF.

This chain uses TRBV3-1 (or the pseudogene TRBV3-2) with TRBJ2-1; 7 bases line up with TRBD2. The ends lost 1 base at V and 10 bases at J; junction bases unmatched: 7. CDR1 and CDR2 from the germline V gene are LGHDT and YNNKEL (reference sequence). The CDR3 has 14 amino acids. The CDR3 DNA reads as TGTGCCAGCAGCCAAGTCTCCAGCGGGGCCGAGCAGTTCTTC. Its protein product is CASSQVSSGAEQFF.

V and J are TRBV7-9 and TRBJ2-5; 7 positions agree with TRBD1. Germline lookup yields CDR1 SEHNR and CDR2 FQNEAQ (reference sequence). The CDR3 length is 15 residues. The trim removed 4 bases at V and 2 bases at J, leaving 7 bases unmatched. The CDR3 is CASSYRDSYQETQYF. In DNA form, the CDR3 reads TGTGCCAGCAGCTATAGGGACAGCTATCAAGAGACCCAGTACTTC.

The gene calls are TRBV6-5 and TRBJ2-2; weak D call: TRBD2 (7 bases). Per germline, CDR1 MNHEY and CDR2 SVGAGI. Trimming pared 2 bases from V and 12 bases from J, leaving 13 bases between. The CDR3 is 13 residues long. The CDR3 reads CASSYKGGGQLFF. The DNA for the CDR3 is TGTGCCAGCAGTTACAAAGGGGGGGGCCAGCTGTTTTTT.

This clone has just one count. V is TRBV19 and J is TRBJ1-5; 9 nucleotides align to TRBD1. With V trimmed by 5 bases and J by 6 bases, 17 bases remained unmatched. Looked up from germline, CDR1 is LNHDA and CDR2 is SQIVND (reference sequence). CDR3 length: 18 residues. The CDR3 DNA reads TGTGCCAGTAGTGGCAGAGGCCCCACAGGGACAGGGTCTCAGCCCCAGCATTTT. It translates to CASSGRGPTGTGSQPQHF.

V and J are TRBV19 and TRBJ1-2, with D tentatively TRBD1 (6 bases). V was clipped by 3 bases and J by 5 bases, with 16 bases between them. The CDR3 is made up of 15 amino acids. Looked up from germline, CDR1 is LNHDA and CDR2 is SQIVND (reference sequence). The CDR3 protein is CASSIRVGGHYGYTF. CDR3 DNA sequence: TGTGCCAGTAGTATCAGGGTCGGGGGGCATTATGGCTACACCTTC.

As DNA, the CDR3 is TGTGCCAGCTCCCGGAGTGATGGCTACGAGCAGTACTTC. Protein: CASSRSDGYEQYF. V usage is TRBV18 and J usage is TRBJ2-7; D remains ambiguous. The V end lost 6 bases, the J end lost 3 bases, and 12 bases lay between the germline ends. Germline CDR1 KGHSH, CDR2 LQKENI. CDR3 length: 13 residues.

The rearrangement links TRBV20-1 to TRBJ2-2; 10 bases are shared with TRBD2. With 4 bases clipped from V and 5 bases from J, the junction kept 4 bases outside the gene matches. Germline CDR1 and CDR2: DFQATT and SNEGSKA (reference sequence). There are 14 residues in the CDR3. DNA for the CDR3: TGCAGTGCTAATGAGCGGGGGGGTACCGGGGAGCTGTTTTTT. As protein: CSANERGGTGELFF.

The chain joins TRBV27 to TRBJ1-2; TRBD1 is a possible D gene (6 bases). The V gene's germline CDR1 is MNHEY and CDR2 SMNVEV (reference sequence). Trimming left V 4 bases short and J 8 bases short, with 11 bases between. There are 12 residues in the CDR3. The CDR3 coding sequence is TGTGCCAGCAGTTCTCGGACAGAGGGCTACACCTTC. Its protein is CASSSRTEGYTF.

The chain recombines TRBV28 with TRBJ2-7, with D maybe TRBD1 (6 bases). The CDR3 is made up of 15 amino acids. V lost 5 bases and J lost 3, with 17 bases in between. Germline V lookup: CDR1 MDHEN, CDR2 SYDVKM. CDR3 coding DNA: TGTGCCAGCAGTCTCCTTGGGGACACTATCTACGAGCAGTACTTC. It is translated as CASSLLGDTIYEQYF. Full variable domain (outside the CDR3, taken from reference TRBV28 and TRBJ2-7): DVKVTQSSRYLVKRTGEKVFLECVQDMDHENMFWYRQDPGLGLRLIYFSYDVKMKEKGDIPEGYSVSREKKERFSLILESASTNQTSMYLCASSLLGDTIYEQYFGPGTRLTVT.

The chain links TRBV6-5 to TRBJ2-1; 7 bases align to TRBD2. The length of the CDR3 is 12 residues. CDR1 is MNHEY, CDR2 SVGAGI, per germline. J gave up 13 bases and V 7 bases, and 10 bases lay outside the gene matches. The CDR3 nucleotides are TGTGCCAGCAACGGTGGCGGGACTACACAGTTCTTC. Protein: CASNGGGTTQFF.

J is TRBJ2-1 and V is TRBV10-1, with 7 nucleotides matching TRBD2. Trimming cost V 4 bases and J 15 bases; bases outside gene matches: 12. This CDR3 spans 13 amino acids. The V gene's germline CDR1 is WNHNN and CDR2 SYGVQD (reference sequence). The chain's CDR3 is CASSVLTSAPTFF. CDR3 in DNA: TGCGCCAGCAGTGTTCTAACTAGCGCCCCTACGTTCTTC.

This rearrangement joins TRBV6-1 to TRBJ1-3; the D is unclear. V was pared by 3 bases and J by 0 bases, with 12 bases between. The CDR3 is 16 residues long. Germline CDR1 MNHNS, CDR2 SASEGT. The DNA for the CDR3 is TGTGCCAGCAGTGAGGGCAGGTCTTTCTCTGGAAACACCATATATTTT. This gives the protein CASSEGRSFSGNTIYF.

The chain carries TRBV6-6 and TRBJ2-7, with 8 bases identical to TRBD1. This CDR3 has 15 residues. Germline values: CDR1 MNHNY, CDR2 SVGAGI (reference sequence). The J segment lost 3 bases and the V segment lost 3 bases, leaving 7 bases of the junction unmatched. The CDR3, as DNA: TGTGCCAGCAGTTATCAGGGACAGGCAAACTACGAGCAGTACTTC. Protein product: CASSYQGQANYEQYF.

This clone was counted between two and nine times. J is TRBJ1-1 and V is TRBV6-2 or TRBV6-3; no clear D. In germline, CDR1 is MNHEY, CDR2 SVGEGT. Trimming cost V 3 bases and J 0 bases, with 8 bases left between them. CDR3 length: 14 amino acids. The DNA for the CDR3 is TGTGCCAGCAGTTATCCCAGGCTGAACACTGAAGCTTTCTTT. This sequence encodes CASSYPRLNTEAFF.

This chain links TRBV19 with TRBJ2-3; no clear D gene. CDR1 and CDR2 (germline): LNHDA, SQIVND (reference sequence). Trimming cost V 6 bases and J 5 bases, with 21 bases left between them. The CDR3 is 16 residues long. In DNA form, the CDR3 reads TGTGCCAGTAGCTCCCTCGGTGGCGGCCTCGAAGATACGCAGTATTTT. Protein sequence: CASSSLGGGLEDTQYF.

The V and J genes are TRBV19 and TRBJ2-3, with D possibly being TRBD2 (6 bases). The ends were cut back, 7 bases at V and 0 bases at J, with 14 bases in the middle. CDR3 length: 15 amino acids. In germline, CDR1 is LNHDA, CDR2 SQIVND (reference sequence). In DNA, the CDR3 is TGTGCCAGTAAATCACGTCGGGGGAGCACAGATACGCAGTATTTT. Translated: CASKSRRGSTDTQYF.

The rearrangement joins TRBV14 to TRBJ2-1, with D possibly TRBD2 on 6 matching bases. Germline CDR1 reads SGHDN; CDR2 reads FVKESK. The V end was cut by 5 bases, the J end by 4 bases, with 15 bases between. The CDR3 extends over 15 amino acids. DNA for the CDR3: TGTGCCAGCAGCTTCCGGGACTTTCCATACAATGAGCAGTTCTTC. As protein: CASSFRDFPYNEQFF.